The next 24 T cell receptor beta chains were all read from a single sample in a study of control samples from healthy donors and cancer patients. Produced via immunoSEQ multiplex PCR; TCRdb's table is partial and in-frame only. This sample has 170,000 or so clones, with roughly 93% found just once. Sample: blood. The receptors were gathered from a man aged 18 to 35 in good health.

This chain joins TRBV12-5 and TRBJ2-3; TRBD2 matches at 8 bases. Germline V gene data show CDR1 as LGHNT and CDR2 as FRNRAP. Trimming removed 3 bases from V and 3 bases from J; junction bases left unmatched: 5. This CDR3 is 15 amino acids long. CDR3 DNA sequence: TGTGCTAGTGGTTTATCGGGCGGGGGGACAGATACGCAGTATTTT. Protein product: CASGLSGGGTDTQYF.

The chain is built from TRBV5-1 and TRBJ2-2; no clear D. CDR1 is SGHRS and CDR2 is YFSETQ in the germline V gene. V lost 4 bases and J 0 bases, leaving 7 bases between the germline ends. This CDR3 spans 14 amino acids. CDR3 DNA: TGCGCCAGCAGCGGAACCACGAACACCGGGGAGCTGTTTTTT. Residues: CASSGTTNTGELFF.

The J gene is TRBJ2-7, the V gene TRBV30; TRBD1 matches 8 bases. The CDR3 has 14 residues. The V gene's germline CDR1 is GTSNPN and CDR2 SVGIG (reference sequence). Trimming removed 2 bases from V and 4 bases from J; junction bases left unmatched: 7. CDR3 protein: CAWSSGQGGYEQYF. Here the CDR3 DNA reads TGTGCCTGGAGTTCCGGACAGGGTGGATACGAGCAGTACTTC. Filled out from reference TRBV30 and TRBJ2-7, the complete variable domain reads SQTIHQWPATLVQPVGSPLSLECTVEGTSNPNLYWYRQAAGRGLQLLFYSVGIGQISSEVPQNLSASRPQDRQFILSSKKLLLSDSGFYLCAWSSGQGGYEQYFGPGTRLTVT.

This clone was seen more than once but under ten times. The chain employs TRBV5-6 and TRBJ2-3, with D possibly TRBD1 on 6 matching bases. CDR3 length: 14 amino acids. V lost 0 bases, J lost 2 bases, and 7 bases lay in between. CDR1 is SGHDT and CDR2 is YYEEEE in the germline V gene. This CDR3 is CASSLGGHTDTQYF. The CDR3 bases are TGTGCCAGCAGCTTGGGGGGGCACACAGATACGCAGTATTTT.

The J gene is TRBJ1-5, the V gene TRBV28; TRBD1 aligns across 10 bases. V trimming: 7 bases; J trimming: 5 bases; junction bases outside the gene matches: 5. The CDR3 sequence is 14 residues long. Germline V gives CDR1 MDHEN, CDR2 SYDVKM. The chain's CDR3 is CASIVDRGHQPQHF. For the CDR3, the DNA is TGTGCCAGCATTGTCGACAGGGGGCATCAGCCCCAGCATTTT.

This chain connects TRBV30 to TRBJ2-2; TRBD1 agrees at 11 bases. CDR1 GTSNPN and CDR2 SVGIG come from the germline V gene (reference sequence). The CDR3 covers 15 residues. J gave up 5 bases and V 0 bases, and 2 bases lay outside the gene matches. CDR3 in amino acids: CAWSVRDRGTGELFF. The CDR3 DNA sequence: TGTGCCTGGAGTGTACGGGACAGGGGGACCGGGGAGCTGTTTTTT. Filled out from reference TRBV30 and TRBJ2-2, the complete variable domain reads SQTIHQWPATLVQPVGSPLSLECTVEGTSNPNLYWYRQAAGRGLQLLFYSVGIGQISSEVPQNLSASRPQDRQFILSSKKLLLSDSGFYLCAWSVRDRGTGELFFGEGSRLTVL.

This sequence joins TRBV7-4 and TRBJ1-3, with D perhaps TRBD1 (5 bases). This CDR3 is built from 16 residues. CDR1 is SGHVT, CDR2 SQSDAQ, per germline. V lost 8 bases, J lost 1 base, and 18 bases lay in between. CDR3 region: CASGSRGNDSGNTIYF. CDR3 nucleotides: TGTGCCAGCGGCAGTCGGGGGAATGATTCTGGAAACACCATATATTTT.

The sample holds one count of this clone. The CDR3 DNA reads TGTGCCAGCAGTCGTTGGACTAGCGGGGTCTACGAGCAGTACTTC. Encoded protein: CASSRWTSGVYEQYF. The rearrangement joins TRBV4-2 to TRBJ2-7; 12 bases align to TRBD2. CDR1 is LGHNA, CDR2 YNFKEQ, per germline. The CDR3 extends over 15 amino acids. V was clipped by 6 bases and J by 3 bases; unmatched bases: 6.

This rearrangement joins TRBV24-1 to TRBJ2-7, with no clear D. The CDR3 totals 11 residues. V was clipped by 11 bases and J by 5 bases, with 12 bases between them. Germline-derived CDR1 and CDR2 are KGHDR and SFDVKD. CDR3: CAIPNRHEQYF. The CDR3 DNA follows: TGTGCCATCCCGAATAGGCACGAGCAGTACTTC.

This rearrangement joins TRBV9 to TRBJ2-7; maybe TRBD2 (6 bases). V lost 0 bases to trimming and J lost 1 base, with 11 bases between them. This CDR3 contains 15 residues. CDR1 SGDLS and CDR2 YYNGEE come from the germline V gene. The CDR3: CASSVEGGSSYEQYF. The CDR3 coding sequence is TGTGCCAGCAGCGTAGAAGGAGGGTCGTCCTACGAGCAGTACTTC.

The CDR3 spells CAGWVENTGELFF. CDR3 DNA: TGTGCCGGCTGGGTGGAGAACACCGGGGAGCTGTTTTTT. The rearrangement uses TRBV6-5 and TRBJ2-2; unclear D gene. The germline CDR1 and CDR2 sequences are MNHEY and SVGAGI. V was pared by 11 bases and J by 1 base, with 11 bases between. The CDR3 loop spans 13 amino acids.

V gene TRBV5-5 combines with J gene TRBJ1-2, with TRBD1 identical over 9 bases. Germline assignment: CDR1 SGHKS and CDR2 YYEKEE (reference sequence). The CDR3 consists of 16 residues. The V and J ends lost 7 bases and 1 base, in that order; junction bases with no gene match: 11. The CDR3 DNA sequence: TGTGCCAGCTCGGACATGAAGACAGGGGGTAACTATGGCTACACCTTC. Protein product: CASSDMKTGGNYGYTF.

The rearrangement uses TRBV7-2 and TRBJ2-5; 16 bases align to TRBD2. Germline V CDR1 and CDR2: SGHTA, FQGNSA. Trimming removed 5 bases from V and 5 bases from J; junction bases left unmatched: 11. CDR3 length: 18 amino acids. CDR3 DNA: TGTGCCAGCAGCACCGGGACTAGCGGGGGGGCCTTTATGGAGACCCAGTACTTC. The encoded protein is CASSTGTSGGAFMETQYF.

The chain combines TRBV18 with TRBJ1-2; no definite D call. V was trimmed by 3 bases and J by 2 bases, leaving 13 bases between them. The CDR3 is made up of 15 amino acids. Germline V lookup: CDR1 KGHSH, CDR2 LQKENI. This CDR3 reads CASSPKANRNYGYTF. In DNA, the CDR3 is TGTGCCAGCTCACCCAAGGCAAACCGGAACTATGGCTACACCTTC.

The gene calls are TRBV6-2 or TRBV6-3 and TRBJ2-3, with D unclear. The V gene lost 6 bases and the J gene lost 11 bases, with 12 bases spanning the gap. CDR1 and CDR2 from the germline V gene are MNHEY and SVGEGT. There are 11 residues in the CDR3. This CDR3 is CASSQRYVQYF. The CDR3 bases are TGTGCCAGCAGCCAGAGGTACGTGCAGTATTTT.

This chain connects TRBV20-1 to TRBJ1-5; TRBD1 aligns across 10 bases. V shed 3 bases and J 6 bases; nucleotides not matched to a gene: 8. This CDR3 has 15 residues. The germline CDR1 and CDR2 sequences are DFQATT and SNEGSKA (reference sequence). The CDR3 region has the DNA TGCAGTGCTAGTCGGACAGGGGGATTTGGTCAGCCCCAGCATTTT. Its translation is CSASRTGGFGQPQHF.

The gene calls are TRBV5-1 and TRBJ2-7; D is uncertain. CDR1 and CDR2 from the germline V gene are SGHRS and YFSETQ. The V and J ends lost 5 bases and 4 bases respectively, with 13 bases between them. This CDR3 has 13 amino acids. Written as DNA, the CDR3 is TGCGCCAGCAGTCGATGGGGTGGTTACGAGCAGTACTTC. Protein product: CASSRWGGYEQYF.

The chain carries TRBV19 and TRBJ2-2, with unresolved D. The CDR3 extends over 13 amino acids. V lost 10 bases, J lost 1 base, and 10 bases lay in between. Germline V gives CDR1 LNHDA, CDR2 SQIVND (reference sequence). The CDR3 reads CATRTVNTGELFF. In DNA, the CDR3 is TGTGCCACTAGGACGGTGAACACCGGGGAGCTGTTTTTT.

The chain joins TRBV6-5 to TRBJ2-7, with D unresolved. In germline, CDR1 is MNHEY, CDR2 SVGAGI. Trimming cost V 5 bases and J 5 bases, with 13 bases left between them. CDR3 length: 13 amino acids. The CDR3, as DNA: TGTGCCAGCAGTAGGGCAGAGGACCACGAGCAGTACTTC. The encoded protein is CASSRAEDHEQYF.

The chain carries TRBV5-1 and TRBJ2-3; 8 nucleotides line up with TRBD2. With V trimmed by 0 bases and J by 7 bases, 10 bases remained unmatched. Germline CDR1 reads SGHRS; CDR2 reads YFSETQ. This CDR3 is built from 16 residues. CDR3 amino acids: CASSLEAGARGNTQYF. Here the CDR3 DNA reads TGCGCCAGCAGCTTGGAAGCGGGGGCCCGGGGAAATACGCAGTATTTT.

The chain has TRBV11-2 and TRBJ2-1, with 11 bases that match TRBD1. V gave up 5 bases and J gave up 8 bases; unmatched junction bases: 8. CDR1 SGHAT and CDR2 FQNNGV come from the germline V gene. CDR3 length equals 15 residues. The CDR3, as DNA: TGTGCCAGCAGCCCCTATCGGACAGGGGGCCATGAGCAGTTCTTC. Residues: CASSPYRTGGHEQFF.

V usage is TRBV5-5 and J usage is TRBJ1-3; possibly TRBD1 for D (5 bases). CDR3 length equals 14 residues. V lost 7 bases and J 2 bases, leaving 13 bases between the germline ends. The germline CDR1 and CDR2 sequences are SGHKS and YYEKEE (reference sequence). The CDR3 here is CASSPWGAGNTIYF. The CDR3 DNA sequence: TGTGCCAGCTCTCCGTGGGGGGCTGGAAACACCATATATTTT.

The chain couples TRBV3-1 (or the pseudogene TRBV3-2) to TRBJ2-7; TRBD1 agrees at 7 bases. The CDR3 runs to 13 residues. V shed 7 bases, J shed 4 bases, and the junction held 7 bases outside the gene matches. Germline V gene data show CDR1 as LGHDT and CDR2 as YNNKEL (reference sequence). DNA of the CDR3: TGTGCCAGCAAACGTTCAGGGGGTTACGAGCAGTACTTC. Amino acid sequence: CASKRSGGYEQYF.

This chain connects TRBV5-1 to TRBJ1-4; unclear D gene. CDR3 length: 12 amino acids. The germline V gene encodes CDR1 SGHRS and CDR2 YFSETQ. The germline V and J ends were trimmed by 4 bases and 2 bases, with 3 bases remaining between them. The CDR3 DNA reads TGCGCCAGCAGCGCCACTAATGAAAAACTGTTTTTT. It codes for CASSATNEKLFF.